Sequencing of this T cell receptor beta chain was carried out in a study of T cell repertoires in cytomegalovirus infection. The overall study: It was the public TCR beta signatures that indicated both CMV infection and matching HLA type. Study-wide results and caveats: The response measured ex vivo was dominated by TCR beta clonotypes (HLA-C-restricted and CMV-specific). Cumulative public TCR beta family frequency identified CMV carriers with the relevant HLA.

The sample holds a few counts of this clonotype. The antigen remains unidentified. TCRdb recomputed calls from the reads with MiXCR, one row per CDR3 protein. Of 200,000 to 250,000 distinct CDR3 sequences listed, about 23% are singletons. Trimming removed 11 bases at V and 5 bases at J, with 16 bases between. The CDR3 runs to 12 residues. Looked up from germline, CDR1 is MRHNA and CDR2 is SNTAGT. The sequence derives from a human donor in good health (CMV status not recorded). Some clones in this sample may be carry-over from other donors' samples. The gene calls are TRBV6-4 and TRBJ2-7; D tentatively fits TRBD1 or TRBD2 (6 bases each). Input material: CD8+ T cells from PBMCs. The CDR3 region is CAEPGALNEQYF. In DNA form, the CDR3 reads TGTGCCGAGCCGGGGGCACTTAACGAGCAGTACTTC.